One sample yielded the 7 T cell receptor beta chains listed below, sequenced in a study of T cells in Graves' hyperthyroidism and ophthalmopathy. Amplification of TCR beta CDR3 regions was performed using RNA transcripts as template. With the HTBI primer set, the TCR CDR3 went through a first round of RT-PCR. TCRdb fed the multiplex PCR reads into MiXCR, producing one record per CDR3 protein. The sample carries approximately 380,000 distinct CDR3 sequences, about a fifth recorded once. Sequencing used blood. The receptors were gathered from a man in his late teens or twenties with Graves' ophthalmopathy.

This clonotype was seen ten or more times. This chain connects TRBV7-8 to TRBJ1-5; tentative D call: TRBD1 (5 bases). Germline V lookup: CDR1 SGHVS, CDR2 FQNEAQ. This CDR3 has 15 amino acids. The ends were cut back, 1 base at V and 6 bases at J, with 13 bases in the middle. This chain's CDR3 is CASSLGASGSQPQHF. CDR3 DNA: TGTGCCAGCAGCTTAGGAGCGTCAGGGAGTCAGCCCCAGCATTTT.

The rearrangement joins TRBV11-1 to TRBJ1-6; 7 nucleotides align to TRBD1. This CDR3 region has 15 residues. CDR1 is SGHAT and CDR2 is FQDESV in the germline V gene (reference sequence). V lost 7 bases to trimming and J lost 7 bases; unmatched junction nucleotides: 10. The CDR3 protein is CASTITGTENSPLHF. Here the CDR3 DNA reads TGTGCCAGCACCATAACCGGGACAGAGAATTCACCCCTCCACTTT.

This clonotype has a count of ten or more. As DNA, the CDR3 is TGCGCCAGCAGCTTGGCATTGGGGCGGACAACTAATGAAAAACTGTTTTTT. Amino acids: CASSLALGRTTNEKLFF. The chain links TRBV5-1 to TRBJ1-4, with D possibly TRBD1 on 5 matching bases. CDR3 size: 17 residues. Germline-derived CDR1 and CDR2 are SGHRS and YFSETQ. The germline V and J ends were trimmed by 0 bases and 0 bases, with 12 bases remaining between them.

The genes are TRBV4-1 and TRBJ2-1; D is uncertain. Germline V gene sequence: CDR1 MGHRA, CDR2 YSYEKL. Trimming removed 4 bases at V and 6 bases at J, with 7 bases between. This CDR3 comprises 12 residues. The CDR3 DNA sequence: TGCGCCAGCAGCCGACCGAGCAATGAGCAGTTCTTC. Protein: CASSRPSNEQFF.

This chain connects TRBV5-8 to TRBJ2-4; 7 bases are shared with TRBD1. This CDR3 has 15 residues. The trim removed 4 bases at V and 6 bases at J, leaving 10 bases unmatched. CDR1 SGHTS and CDR2 YDEGEE come from the germline V gene. CDR3 in DNA: TGTGCCAGCAGCCCGGACAGGAGTATGCCAAACATTCAGTACTTC. This translates into CASSPDRSMPNIQYF.

Concerning this clonotype itself: At one end, the junction sequence differs from germline, possibly due to a read error. The chain employs TRBV20-1 and TRBJ1-1; the D is unclear. Looked up from germline, CDR1 is DFQATT and CDR2 is SNEGSKA (reference sequence). The CDR3 is made up of 13 amino acids. In nucleotides, the CDR3 is TGCAGTGGTCCACACCCCCGGAACACTGGAGCTTTCTTT. Protein: CSGPHPRNTGAFF.

V usage is TRBV5-1 and J usage is TRBJ1-4; the match to TRBD1 covers 10 bases. Germline trimming cut 5 bases from V and 6 bases from J; bases unmatched to any gene: 4. The CDR3 covers 14 residues. The V gene's germline CDR1 is SGHRS and CDR2 YFSETQ. For the CDR3, the DNA is TGCGCCAGCAGGACAGGGGGCGCTGATGAAAAACTGTTTTTT. Protein sequence: CASRTGGADEKLFF.